This entry lists 6 T cell receptor beta chains sequenced from one sample in a study of blood T cell repertoires in COVID-19. TCRdb's copy holds only in-frame clones and misses some; the assay was immunoSEQ multiplex PCR. The sample has some 240,000 clones; around 84% are singletons. The sample consisted of PBMCs or T cells enriched from blood (not recorded which). The receptors derive from a woman aged 45 to 65 who had been exposed to COVID-19.

The chain recombines TRBV11-2 with TRBJ2-2; D may be TRBD2 (6 bases). The CDR3 consists of 14 residues. CDR1 SGHAT and CDR2 FQNNGV come from the germline V gene. Trimming took 5 bases from V and 7 from J, leaving 14 bases between them. CDR3 protein: CASSQPSAHGELFF. The CDR3 DNA follows: TGTGCCAGCAGCCAGCCTAGCGCTCACGGGGAGCTGTTTTTT.

V usage is TRBV11-2 and J usage is TRBJ1-2; D ambiguous. V lost 0 bases, J lost 7 bases, and 15 bases lay in between. Germline values: CDR1 SGHAT, CDR2 FQNNGV. CDR3 length equals 15 residues. The CDR3 here is CASSLDHVWSGGYTF. CDR3 nucleotides: TGTGCCAGCAGCTTAGATCATGTTTGGTCGGGTGGCTACACCTTC.

This sequence joins TRBV7-2 and TRBJ1-5; a possible D gene is TRBD1 (5 bases). Trimming took off 1 base at V and 6 bases at J, with 19 bases between the two ends. This CDR3 contains 17 residues. CDR1 SGHTA and CDR2 FQGNSA come from the germline V gene. The chain's CDR3 is CASSLVPSVPTGQPQHF. The CDR3 DNA sequence: TGTGCCAGCAGCTTAGTCCCTTCTGTCCCTACAGGTCAGCCCCAGCATTTT.

In its sample, this clone was seen a few times. CDR3 in amino acids: CASSQGGQDTQYF. The CDR3 DNA sequence: TGTGCCAGCAGTCAGGGGGGCCAGGATACGCAGTATTTT. The V and J genes are TRBV2 and TRBJ2-3; the D gene is possibly TRBD1 (7 bases). Trimming took 5 bases from V and 6 from J, leaving 12 bases between them. There are 13 residues in the CDR3. CDR1 is SNHLY, CDR2 FYNNEI, per germline.

The genes are TRBV5-1 and TRBJ2-1, with D tentatively TRBD2 (6 bases). With 3 bases removed from V and 2 bases from J, the gap between germline ends came to 18 bases. The CDR3 totals 17 residues. From germline, CDR1 is SGHRS and CDR2 YFSETQ. Here the CDR3 DNA reads TGCGCCAGCAGCTCCGGCTCCGGGCGGGGCCCCTACAATGAGCAGTTCTTC. This translates into CASSSGSGRGPYNEQFF.

The CDR3 spells CASSPTGGRETQYF. CDR3 DNA: TGTGCCAGCAGCCCTACAGGGGGCCGCGAGACCCAGTACTTC. The chain links TRBV7-8 to TRBJ2-5, with 9 bases aligning to TRBD1. V shed 5 bases and J 5 bases; nucleotides not matched to a gene: 6. The CDR3 spans 14 residues. Germline lookup yields CDR1 SGHVS and CDR2 FQNEAQ.